Detailed here is one TCR beta chain. Mismatch with germline at one junction end may stem from a read error. The record originates from a study of cytomegalovirus exposure and HLA in healthy donors. Study in general: Genotyping showed 81% of approximately 430 donors falling in the Caucasian-associated ancestry cluster.

With 60 Vbeta and 13 Jbeta primers, the PCR was carried out. Assay: immunoSEQ multiplex PCR; the TCRdb copy retains only in-frame clones and omits some. The data show 150,000 to 200,000 clones, approximately 9.5% seen once. Germline CDR1 is SEHNR and CDR2 is FQNEAQ (reference sequence). The CDR3 extends over 14 amino acids. The sample comprised PBMCs. The genes are TRBV7-9 and TRBJ1-1; D gene uncertain. The sequence came from a woman aged 30 to 39 in good health and CMV-seropositive. The CDR3 region is CTSSRSTANTEAFF. CDR3 nucleotide sequence: TGTACCAGCAGCCGTTCGACTGCGAACACTGAAGCTTTCTTT.